What follows are 27 T cell receptor beta chains derived from one specimen sequenced in a study of Tregs in tolerant kidney transplant recipients. The assay was immunoSEQ multiplex PCR, and TCRdb's table has in-frame clones only and misses some. The sample contains 240,000 or so clones, more than 65% of which appear only once. The material sequenced was CD4+ T cells from blood. The origin of the receptors is a human donor in good health.

The chain joins TRBV6-1 to TRBJ1-3; unclear D gene. Germline assignment: CDR1 MNHNS and CDR2 SASEGT. The CDR3 runs 13 residues. The germline V and J ends were trimmed by 4 bases and 2 bases, with 6 bases remaining between them. The CDR3 coding sequence is TGTGCCAGCAGTGTTCACCCTGGAAACACCATATATTTT. This sequence encodes CASSVHPGNTIYF.

The chain couples TRBV30 to TRBJ1-2; D is undetermined. The germline V and J ends were trimmed by 1 base and 2 bases, with 11 bases remaining between them. The germline V gene has CDR1 GTSNPN and CDR2 SVGIG (reference sequence). The CDR3 is 14 amino acids. CDR3 sequence reads: CAWSGNRLNYGYTF. The CDR3 nucleotides read TGTGCCTGGAGTGGGAACCGACTGAACTATGGCTACACCTTC.

The chain is built from TRBV29-1 and TRBJ2-5, with D perhaps assigned TRBD1 or TRBD2 (6 bases each). The CDR3 runs 16 residues. Germline lookup yields CDR1 SQVTM and CDR2 ANQGSEA. V gave up 0 bases and J gave up 7 bases, with 21 bases separating them. The CDR3 loop is CSVEDLLGGQVGTQYF. Here the CDR3 DNA reads TGCAGCGTTGAAGATCTCCTTGGGGGGCAGGTTGGGACCCAGTACTTC.

The chain couples TRBV5-5 to TRBJ1-5; D is perhaps TRBD1 (5 bases). Germline CDR1 SGHKS, CDR2 YYEKEE (reference sequence). The CDR3 is 16 amino acids. The V and J ends lost 4 bases and 0 bases respectively, with 14 bases between them. The CDR3 region is CASSPQGRVSNQPQHF. The CDR3, as DNA: TGTGCCAGCAGCCCTCAGGGCAGGGTTAGCAATCAGCCCCAGCATTTT. Filled out from reference TRBV5-5 and TRBJ1-5, the complete variable domain reads DAGVTQSPTHLIKTRGQQVTLRCSPISGHKSVSWYQQVLGQGPQFIFQYYEKEERGRGNFPDRFSARQFPNYSSELNVNALLLGDSALYLCASSPQGRVSNQPQHFGDGTRLSIL.

The rearrangement uses TRBV18 and TRBJ1-2; 7 bases fit TRBD1. The V gene end was trimmed by 0 bases and the J gene end by 4 bases; junction bases not matched to a gene: 2. Germline values: CDR1 KGHSH, CDR2 LQKENI. The CDR3 covers 14 residues. The CDR3 protein is CASSPPTGPYGYTF. The CDR3 DNA is TGTGCCAGCTCACCACCGACAGGGCCCTATGGCTACACCTTC. Full variable domain (missing parts from reference TRBV18 and TRBJ1-2): NAGVMQNPRHLVRRRGQEARLRCSPMKGHSHVYWYRQLPEEGLKFMVYLQKENIIDESGMPKERFSAEFPKEGPSILRIQQVVRGDSAAYFCASSPPTGPYGYTFGSGTRLTVV.

V usage is TRBV11-2 and J usage is TRBJ1-2; D is possibly TRBD1 (5 bases). The V gene lost 2 bases and the J gene lost 5 bases, with 12 bases spanning the gap. CDR3 length: 14 residues. Germline V gene lookup returns CDR1 SGHAT and CDR2 FQNNGV. The CDR3 reads CASSLRDWGYGYTF. In nucleotides, the CDR3 is TGTGCCAGCAGCTTAAGGGACTGGGGGTATGGCTACACCTTC.

The genes are TRBV6-1 and TRBJ1-5; tentative D call: TRBD1 (5 bases). The CDR3 length is 13 residues. CDR1 is MNHNS and CDR2 is SASEGT in the germline V gene. V was cut by 6 bases and J by 4 bases, with 10 bases left in between. CDR3 amino acids: CASRAGNNQPQHF. The CDR3 nucleotides read TGTGCCAGCAGGGCAGGGAATAATCAGCCCCAGCATTTT.

The chain recombines TRBV18 with TRBJ2-3; the D is unclear. CDR1 is KGHSH and CDR2 is LQKENI in the germline V gene. This CDR3 contains 13 residues. Trimming cost V 3 bases and J 6 bases, with 10 bases left between them. For the CDR3, the DNA is TGTGCCAGCTCACCGGAGCAGTGGGATACGCAGTATTTT. Protein product: CASSPEQWDTQYF.

The chain links TRBV6-6 to TRBJ2-3; D call uncertain. The germline CDR1 and CDR2 sequences are MNHNY and SVGAGI (reference sequence). Trimming shortened V by 0 bases and J by 3 bases, and 10 bases separated the two germline ends. The CDR3 runs 15 residues. In nucleotides, the CDR3 is TGTGCCAGCAGTTACTCTCCAGCAGGTACAGATACGCAGTATTTT. This gives the protein CASSYSPAGTDTQYF.

The genes are TRBV9 and TRBJ2-2; TRBD2 agrees at 9 bases. V gave up 0 bases and J gave up 6 bases; unmatched junction bases: 9. Germline CDR1 reads SGDLS; CDR2 reads YYNGEE. The CDR3 totals 17 residues. CDR3 in DNA: TGTGCCAGCAGCGTAGTGGGCGGGAGGGAACGGGCCGGGGAGCTGTTTTTT. This encodes CASSVVGGRERAGELFF.

The chain links TRBV6-6 to TRBJ1-2, with D unresolved. The CDR3 consists of 15 residues. The V end was cut by 5 bases, the J end by 1 base, with 14 bases between. In germline, CDR1 is MNHNY, CDR2 SVGAGI (reference sequence). The CDR3 protein is CASSKAGRYNYGYTF. The CDR3 bases are TGTGCCAGCAGTAAGGCGGGTCGATATAACTATGGCTACACCTTC.

This chain's CDR3 is CASTGTSGRARWTDTQYF. The CDR3 DNA sequence: TGTGCCAGCACCGGGACTAGCGGGAGGGCCAGGTGGACAGATACGCAGTATTTT. J is TRBJ2-3 and V is TRBV19, with 16 nucleotides matching TRBD2. V shed 9 bases and J 3 bases; nucleotides not matched to a gene: 12. This CDR3 region has 18 residues. Germline loops: CDR1 LNHDA, CDR2 SQIVND (reference sequence).

The chain couples TRBV5-1 to TRBJ1-1; maybe TRBD1 (5 bases). V lost 4 bases and J 2 bases, leaving 12 bases between the germline ends. Germline CDR1 SGHRS, CDR2 YFSETQ. The CDR3 length is 14 residues. The CDR3, as DNA: TGCGCCAGCAGCCCGGACCGGACAAACACTGAAGCTTTCTTT. Residues: CASSPDRTNTEAFF.

V usage is TRBV4-2 and J usage is TRBJ1-2; D call uncertain. V lost 0 bases, J lost 1 base, and 15 bases lay in between. This CDR3 has 17 residues. Germline loops: CDR1 LGHNA, CDR2 YNFKEQ. DNA of the CDR3: TGTGCCAGCAGCCAAGATTGGCAGGCTGGGAATAACTATGGCTACACCTTC. Amino acid sequence: CASSQDWQAGNNYGYTF.

This clone was observed a handful of times. This chain joins TRBV6-6 and TRBJ2-7; 9 bases align to TRBD1. The germline V gene has CDR1 MNHNY and CDR2 SVGAGI (reference sequence). V gave up 5 bases and J gave up 5 bases; unmatched junction bases: 4. The CDR3 is 13 amino acids. The CDR3 here is CASSRDRVNEQYF. The CDR3 DNA is TGTGCCAGCAGTCGGGACAGGGTCAACGAGCAGTACTTC.

Notes on this clone: This same CDR3 is encoded by further DNA sequences in the sample. The rearrangement links TRBV18 to TRBJ2-5; 9 positions agree with TRBD2. Germline trimming cut 1 base from V and 5 bases from J; bases unmatched to any gene: 8. This CDR3 has 16 amino acids. Germline V gene lookup returns CDR1 KGHSH and CDR2 LQKENI. CDR3 protein: CASSPRSSGKGETQYF. The CDR3 nucleotides read TGTGCCAGCTCACCACGATCTAGCGGGAAGGGGGAGACCCAGTACTTC. Drawing the rest from reference TRBV18 and TRBJ2-5, the complete variable domain is NAGVMQNPRHLVRRRGQEARLRCSPMKGHSHVYWYRQLPEEGLKFMVYLQKENIIDESGMPKERFSAEFPKEGPSILRIQQVVRGDSAAYFCASSPRSSGKGETQYFGPGTRLLVL.

V gene TRBV7-9 combines with J gene TRBJ2-5; no clear D gene. The CDR3 is 16 residues long. Deletions cut 5 bases from V and 2 bases from J, with 18 bases between. Germline CDR1 is SEHNR and CDR2 is FQNEAQ (reference sequence). The CDR3 DNA follows: TGTGCCAGCAGCCCAACCCTAGGGTTCGGGCAAGAGACCCAGTACTTC. As protein: CASSPTLGFGQETQYF.

This chain connects TRBV18 to TRBJ1-4, with D perhaps TRBD1 (5 bases). Germline CDR1 and CDR2: KGHSH and LQKENI. V was cut by 6 bases and J by 3 bases, with 14 bases left in between. There are 15 residues in the CDR3. The CDR3 reads CASSRGASANEKLFF. In nucleotides, the CDR3 is TGTGCCAGCTCGCGAGGGGCCAGCGCTAATGAAAAACTGTTTTTT.

About this clone itself: At the DNA level, this CDR3 is encoded by other sequences in the same sample as well. The rearrangement joins TRBV6-5 to TRBJ1-6, with a tentative D call TRBD1 (6 bases). The V and J ends lost 6 bases and 7 bases respectively, with 10 bases between them. The CDR3 spans 13 residues. Germline CDR1 and CDR2: MNHEY and SVGAGI. The CDR3: CASSLTGNSPLHF. DNA for the CDR3: TGTGCCAGCAGCTTAACAGGGAATTCACCCCTCCACTTT.

The chain recombines TRBV7-3 with TRBJ2-2, with D possibly TRBD1 on 5 matching bases. The CDR3 has 13 residues. The V and J ends lost 6 bases and 7 bases respectively, with 12 bases between them. CDR1 and CDR2 (germline): SGHTA, FQGTGA. The CDR3 loop is CASSYRLGGELFF. The CDR3 DNA sequence: TGTGCCAGCAGTTACAGGCTCGGCGGGGAGCTGTTTTTT.

The chain is built from TRBV15 and TRBJ1-5; TRBD1 is a possible D gene (5 bases). Germline V gene sequence: CDR1 LNHNV, CDR2 YYDKDF (reference sequence). CDR3 length: 15 residues. V dropped 0 bases and J dropped 11 bases, with 17 bases sitting between them. The CDR3 nucleotides read TGTGCCACCAGCAGAGATTGGGCAGACGGGGGAGCCCAGCATTTT. Its translation: CATSRDWADGGAQHF. Full variable domain (outside the CDR3, taken from reference TRBV15 and TRBJ1-5): DAMVIQNPRYQVTQFGKPVTLSCSQTLNHNVMYWYQQKSSQAPKLLFHYYDKDFNNEADTPDNFQSRRPNTSFCFLDIRSPGLGDTAMYLCATSRDWADGGAQHFGDGTRLSIL.

The chain carries TRBV5-6 and TRBJ2-7; a possible D gene is TRBD1 (7 bases). This CDR3 comprises 15 residues. Trimming stripped 4 bases from V and 3 bases from J, with 17 bases between. Germline CDR1 and CDR2: SGHDT and YYEEEE. CDR3 nucleotides: TGTGCCAGCAGCCCGGGCCCAGGGGGGCACTACGAGCAGTACTTC. Translated, it gives CASSPGPGGHYEQYF.

V usage is TRBV5-4 and J usage is TRBJ2-6, with 7 positions matching TRBD1. The germline CDR1 and CDR2 sequences are SGHNT and YYREEE (reference sequence). Germline trimming cut 1 base from V and 1 base from J; bases unmatched to any gene: 14. The CDR3 covers 20 residues. CDR3 coding DNA: TGTGCCAGCAGCTTGTGGACAGGCCTACAACCTCAATCTGGGGCCAACGTCCTGACTTTC. Its translation is CASSLWTGLQPQSGANVLTF. Filled out from reference TRBV5-4 and TRBJ2-6, the complete variable domain reads ETGVTQSPTHLIKTRGQQVTLRCSSQSGHNTVSWYQQALGQGPQFIFQYYREEENGRGNFPPRFSGLQFPNYSSELNVNALELDDSALYLCASSLWTGLQPQSGANVLTFGAGSRLTVL.

This rearrangement joins TRBV4-1 to TRBJ2-7, with a weak D call TRBD1 (6 bases). V lost 0 bases and J 3 bases, leaving 12 bases between the germline ends. The CDR3 has 15 amino acids. Germline CDR1 is MGHRA and CDR2 is YSYEKL. The CDR3 DNA reads TGCGCCAGCAGCCAAGAGCCTGCAGGGGACTACGAGCAGTACTTC. Protein product: CASSQEPAGDYEQYF.

The chain couples TRBV25-1 to TRBJ1-2; D remains ambiguous. Deletions cut 2 bases from V and 7 bases from J, with 20 bases between. The CDR3 is 16 amino acids. The V gene's germline CDR1 is MGHDK and CDR2 SYGVNS. The CDR3 sequence is CASSESRAFNGFGYTF. DNA for the CDR3: TGTGCCAGCAGTGAAAGTAGGGCCTTTAATGGCTTTGGCTACACCTTC.

Concerning this clone: The same CDR3 arises from other DNA sequences in this sample as well. The chain carries TRBV5-4 and TRBJ1-6; D not certain. V was shortened by 0 bases and J by 9 bases, with 13 bases between the two germline ends. CDR1 and CDR2 (germline): SGHNT, YYREEE (reference sequence). CDR3 length: 15 amino acids. CDR3 protein: CASSLDRVRASPLHF. CDR3 DNA sequence: TGTGCCAGCAGCTTGGACCGTGTCCGGGCTTCACCCCTCCACTTT.

The chain recombines TRBV10-3 with TRBJ2-7; D unclear. Trimming removed 4 bases from V and 5 bases from J, with 9 bases in between. The germline V gene has CDR1 ENHRY and CDR2 SYGVKD. The CDR3 spans 12 residues. The CDR3 sequence: CAISAGPNEQYF. CDR3 in DNA: TGTGCCATCAGTGCTGGGCCCAACGAGCAGTACTTC.